This T cell receptor (beta chain) was profiled in a study of cytomegalovirus exposure and HLA in healthy donors. As for the donors, each was a healthy bone marrow donor. The primer mix had 60 Vbeta and 13 Jbeta primers. Data came from immunoSEQ multiplex PCR; TCRdb stores just in-frame clones and leaves some out. Seen here are about 260,000 clones, roughly 81% observed once, and the top ten hold 2%. This CDR3 is built from 15 residues. Germline CDR1 and CDR2: SGHNT and YYREEE (reference sequence). V lost 4 bases to trimming and J lost 5 bases, with 16 bases between them. This TCR was sampled from a woman in her thirties or forties in good health and CMV-seropositive. The rearrangement links TRBV5-4 to TRBJ2-1; TRBD2 is a possible D gene (7 bases). Sequenced material: PBMCs. This CDR3 reads CASSPAGGRNNEQFF. DNA for the CDR3: TGTGCCAGCAGCCCGGCCGGGGGGCGTAACAATGAGCAGTTCTTC.